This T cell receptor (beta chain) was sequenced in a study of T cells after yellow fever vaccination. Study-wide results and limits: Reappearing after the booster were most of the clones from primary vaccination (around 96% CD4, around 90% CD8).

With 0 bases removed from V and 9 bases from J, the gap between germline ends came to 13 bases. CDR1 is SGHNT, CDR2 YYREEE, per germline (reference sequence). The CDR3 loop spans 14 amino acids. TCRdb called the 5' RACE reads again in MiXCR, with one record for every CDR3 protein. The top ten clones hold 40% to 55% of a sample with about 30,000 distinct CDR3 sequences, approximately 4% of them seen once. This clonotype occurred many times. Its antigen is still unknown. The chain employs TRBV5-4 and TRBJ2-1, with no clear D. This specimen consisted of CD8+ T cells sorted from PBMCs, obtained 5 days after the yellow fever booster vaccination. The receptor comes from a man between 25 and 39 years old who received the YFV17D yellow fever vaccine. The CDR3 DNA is TGTGCCAGCAGCTTGGACGATCTATCGGGTGAGCAGTTCTTC. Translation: CASSLDDLSGEQFF.